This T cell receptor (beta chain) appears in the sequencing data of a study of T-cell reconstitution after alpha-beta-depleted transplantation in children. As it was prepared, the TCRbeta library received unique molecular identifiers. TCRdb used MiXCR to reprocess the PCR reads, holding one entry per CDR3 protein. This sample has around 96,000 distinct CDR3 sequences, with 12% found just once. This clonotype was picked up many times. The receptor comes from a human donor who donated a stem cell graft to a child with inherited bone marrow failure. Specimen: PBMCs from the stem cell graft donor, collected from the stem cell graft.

CDR3 in DNA: TGTGCCAGCAGCGTCTTGGCGGGAGACACCGGGGAGCTGTTTTTT. Translating gives CASSVLAGDTGELFF. V gene TRBV9 combines with J gene TRBJ2-2, with 7 bases fitting TRBD2. Germline V gene lookup returns CDR1 SGDLS and CDR2 YYNGEE. This CDR3 has 15 amino acids. J was trimmed by 3 bases and V by 2 bases; bases with no gene match: 4.